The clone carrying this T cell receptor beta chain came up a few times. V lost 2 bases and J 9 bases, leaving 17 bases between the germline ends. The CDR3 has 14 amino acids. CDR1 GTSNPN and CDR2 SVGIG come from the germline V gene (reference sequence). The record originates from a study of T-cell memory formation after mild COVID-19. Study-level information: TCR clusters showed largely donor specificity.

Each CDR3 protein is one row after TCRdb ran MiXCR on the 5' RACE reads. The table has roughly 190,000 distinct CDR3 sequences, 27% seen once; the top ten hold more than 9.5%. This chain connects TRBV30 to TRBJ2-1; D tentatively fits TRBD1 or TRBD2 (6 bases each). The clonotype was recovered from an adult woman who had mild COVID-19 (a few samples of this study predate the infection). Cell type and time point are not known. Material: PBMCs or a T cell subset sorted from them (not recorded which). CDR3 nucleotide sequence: TGTGCCTGGAGTTGGGGGGCGAGGAGTAGTGAGCAGTTCTTC. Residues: CAWSWGARSSEQFF.